Listed below are T cell receptor beta chains from one sample, sequenced in a study of cytomegalovirus exposure and HLA in healthy donors. Here immunoSEQ multiplex PCR was the method, and the copy in TCRdb shows in-frame clones only, minus some. This table has under 200,000 clones, 75% appearing once. The sequencing sample was made of PBMCs. These receptors originate from a woman aged 40 to 55 in good health and CMV-seropositive. Each CDR3 is given with its conserved first and last residue. D genes are given only for firm matches. Not every row has a clone size; where given, it reads once, few, many or a size class.

V gene	clone size	D gene	J gene	CDR3 DNA	CDR3 protein
TRBV2	NA	TRBD2	TRBJ2-1	TGTGCCAGCAGTGAAGTTAGCGGGAGATACAATGAGCAGTTCTTC	CASSEVSGRYNEQFF
TRBV19	NA	NA	TRBJ1-5	TGTGCCAGTAGTCCGGCGGGGGGGCAGCCCCAGCATTTT	CASSPAGGQPQHF
TRBV6-6	NA	NA	TRBJ1-1	TGTGCCAGCAGTTTAGCGATGAACACTGAAGCTTTCTTT	CASSLAMNTEAFF
TRBV5-1	NA	NA	TRBJ1-2	TGCGCCAGCAGCTTGGTACTCAGCGATGGCTACACCTTC	CASSLVLSDGYTF
TRBV7-8	NA	TRBD2	TRBJ2-5	TGTGCCAGCAGCCCTAGGAGGGACTACCCCCAAGAGACCCAGTACTTC	CASSPRRDYPQETQYF
TRBV5-1	NA	TRBD1	TRBJ2-2	TGCGCCAGCACCCTGGGACAGACGAACACCGGGGAGCTGTTTTTT	CASTLGQTNTGELFF
TRBV19	once	TRBD1	TRBJ1-5	TGTGCCAGTAGTACGACAGGGCCCCTTGAGCCCCAGCATTTT	CASSTTGPLEPQHF
TRBV7-9	NA	NA	TRBJ2-7	TGTGCCAGCAGCGAACCTGGAGGGAGGTCCGAGCAGTACTTC	CASSEPGGRSEQYF
TRBV2	NA	TRBD1	TRBJ2-2	TGTGCCAGCAGTGGGGACAGACGAAACACCGGGGAGCTGTTTTTT	CASSGDRRNTGELFF
TRBV11-2	NA	TRBD2	TRBJ2-2	TGTGCCAGCAGCTTAGATCTACTAGCGGTCACCGGGGAGCTGTTTTTT	CASSLDLLAVTGELFF
TRBV5-6	NA	NA	TRBJ2-1	TGTGCCAGCAGCCCGGTGACAGGTGAGCAGTTCTTC	CASSPVTGEQFF
TRBV19	NA	TRBD1	TRBJ2-7	TGTGCCAGTAGTCCTTCAATCCACAGGGGGAAAACCCCGTACGAGCAGTACTTC	CASSPSIHRGKTPYEQYF
TRBV5-1	once	TRBD2	TRBJ2-1	TGCGCCAGCAGCTTGAAGGTGACTAGCGGGAGTGTCAATGGGCAGTTCTTC	CASSLKVTSGSVNGQFF
TRBV28	NA	NA	TRBJ2-5	TGTGCCAGCAGCCAGCCACCGGGAGCTGGGGAGACCCAGTACTTC	CASSQPPGAGETQYF
TRBV7-8	NA	TRBD1	TRBJ1-1	TGTGCCAGCAGCCTCCGGACAGGGAACACTGAAGCTTTCTTT	CASSLRTGNTEAFF
TRBV2	NA	TRBD1	TRBJ1-5	TGTGCCAGCACCCGGACAGGGGGTAGCAATCAGCCCCAGCATTTT	CASTRTGGSNQPQHF
TRBV4-3	NA	TRBD2	TRBJ2-7	TGCGCCAGCAGCCAAGATTGGGCTAGCGGATCCTACGAGCAGTACTTC	CASSQDWASGSYEQYF
TRBV11-1	NA	NA	TRBJ2-1	TGTGCCAGCAGCTTATACGTATGGGGCCGCTCCTACAATGAGCAGTTCTTC	CASSLYVWGRSYNEQFF
TRBV25-1	once	TRBD2	TRBJ2-1	TGTGCCAGCAGTGCGCGATTGGGACTAGCGGGAGCGGGGAATGAGCAGTTCTTC	CASSARLGLAGAGNEQFF
TRBV10-2	NA	NA	TRBJ2-7	TGCGCCAGCAGTGACTCCGGGACGGGACTGGAGAAAGAGCAGTACTTC	CASSDSGTGLEKEQYF
TRBV11-1	NA	NA	TRBJ2-1	TGTGCCAGCAGCCCCATGCAGAGGGTTCTGCAGTTCTTC	CASSPMQRVLQFF
TRBV6-6	once	NA	TRBJ2-7	TGTGCCAGCAGCGCATGGACTCTTAACCCCTACGAGCAGTACTTC	CASSAWTLNPYEQYF
TRBV5-4	once	NA	TRBJ2-4	TGTGCCAGCAGCTTGGGAGGAGGGTTAGCCAAAAACATTCAGTACTTC	CASSLGGGLAKNIQYF
TRBV19	NA	TRBD1	TRBJ1-3	TGTGCCAGTAGCAGGGGGCTGCGTGGAAACACCATATATTTT	CASSRGLRGNTIYF
TRBV19	few	NA	TRBJ1-3	TGTGCCAGTAGTACTCCAGGTGCTGGAAACACCATATATTTT	CASSTPGAGNTIYF
TRBV6-5	NA	NA	TRBJ1-2	TGTGCCAGCAGTTACTCGCCGGTATATGGCTACACCTTC	CASSYSPVYGYTF
TRBV14	NA	NA	TRBJ2-7	TGTGCCAGCAGCCAAGCTGGGACTCGGGGAGAGCAGTACTTC	CASSQAGTRGEQYF
TRBV7-2	NA	NA	TRBJ1-2	TGTGCCAGCAGCTTAGTCAGCGAGTATGGCTACACCTTC	CASSLVSEYGYTF
TRBV15	NA	TRBD1	TRBJ2-1	TGTGCCACCAGCAGAGATCTGGCCAGGGGGCTGAATGAGCAGTTCTTC	CATSRDLARGLNEQFF
TRBV9	NA	NA	TRBJ1-5	TGTGCCAGCAGCGTAGAGGGGGATTACAATCAGCCCCAGCATTTT	CASSVEGDYNQPQHF
TRBV7-3	few	NA	TRBJ2-2	TGTGCCAGCAGCTACAAACAGAACACCGGGGAGCTGTTTTTT	CASSYKQNTGELFF
TRBV19	few	NA	TRBJ1-6	TGTGCCAGTAGTATCGGACAGTCAAGCTCCTATAATTCACCCCTCCACTTT	CASSIGQSSSYNSPLHF
TRBV5-1	few	TRBD1	TRBJ1-1	TGCGCCAGCAGCTTGGTCCAGGGGGCTGGGACTGAAGCTTTCTTT	CASSLVQGAGTEAFF